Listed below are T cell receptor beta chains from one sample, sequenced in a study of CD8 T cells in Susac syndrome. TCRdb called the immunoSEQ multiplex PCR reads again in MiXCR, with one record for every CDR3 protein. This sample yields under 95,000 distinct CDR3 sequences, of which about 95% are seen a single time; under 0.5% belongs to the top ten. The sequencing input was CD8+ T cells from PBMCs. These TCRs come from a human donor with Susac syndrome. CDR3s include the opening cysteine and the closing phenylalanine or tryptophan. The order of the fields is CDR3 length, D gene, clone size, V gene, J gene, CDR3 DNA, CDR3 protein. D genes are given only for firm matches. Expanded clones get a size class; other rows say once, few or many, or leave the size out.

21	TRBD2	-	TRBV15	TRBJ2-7	TGTGCCACCAGCGGGGGGCCAATAACTAGCGGGAGGGCCTATGGGTCCTACGAGCAGTACTTC	CATSGGPITSGRAYGSYEQYF
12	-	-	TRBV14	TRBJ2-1	TGTGCCAGCAGCCTGACTCTCAATGAGCAGTTCTTC	CASSLTLNEQFF
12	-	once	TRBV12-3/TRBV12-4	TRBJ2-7	TGTGCCAGCAGCCCGACAGACTTCGAGCAGTACTTC	CASSPTDFEQYF
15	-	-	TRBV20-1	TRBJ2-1	TGCAGTGCTAGGGGTGGGGATAGCTCCTACAATGAGCAGTTCTTC	CSARGGDSSYNEQFF
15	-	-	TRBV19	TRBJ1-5	TGTGCCAGTAAGGTCTCCGGAGGCGGCAATCAGCCCCAGCATTTT	CASKVSGGGNQPQHF
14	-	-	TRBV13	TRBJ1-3	TGTGCCAGTTCTCTGACGGGAGCGGGGCACACCATATATTTT	CASSLTGAGHTIYF
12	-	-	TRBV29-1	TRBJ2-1	TGCAGCGTTGCGGGCAGCTACAATGAGCAGTTCTTC	CSVAGSYNEQFF
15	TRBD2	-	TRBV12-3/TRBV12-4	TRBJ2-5	TGTGCCAGCAGTTTCCGGATTAGCGGGGGAGAGACCCAGTACTTC	CASSFRISGGETQYF
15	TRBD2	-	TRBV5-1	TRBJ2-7	TGCGCCAGCAGCCCGATTGCGGGAGGGGGTGGAGAGCAGTACTTC	CASSPIAGGGGEQYF
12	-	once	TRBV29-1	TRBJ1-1	TGCAGCGTTGACCAGGACAACACTGAAGCTTTCTTT	CSVDQDNTEAFF
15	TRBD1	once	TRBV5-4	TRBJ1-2	TGTGCCAGCAGCCCCCGGGACAGCTCTAACTATGGCTACACCTTC	CASSPRDSSNYGYTF
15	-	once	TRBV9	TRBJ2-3	TGTGCCAGCAGCGTCCCGGGAAGGGGGGCAGATACGCAGTATTTT	CASSVPGRGADTQYF
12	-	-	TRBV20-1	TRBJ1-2	TGCAGTGCTCCCCGCAGGGAGGATGGCTACACCTTC	CSAPRREDGYTF
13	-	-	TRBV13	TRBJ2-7	TGTGCCAGCAGCCCTGCGGGCGAAAACACACAGTACTTC	CASSPAGENTQYF
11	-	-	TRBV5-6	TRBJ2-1	TGTGCCAGCAGCCAAACTAGCATGCAGTTCTTC	CASSQTSMQFF
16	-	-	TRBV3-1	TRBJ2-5	TGTGCCAGCAGCCGTTCGACGGAGGTCGATAGGGAGACCCAGTACTTC	CASSRSTEVDRETQYF
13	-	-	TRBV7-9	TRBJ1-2	TGTGCCAGCAGCTTAGGACAGAGCTGGGGCTACACCTTC	CASSLGQSWGYTF
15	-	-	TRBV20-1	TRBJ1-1	TGCAGTGCTTTAGAAGTATGGACAGCGAACACTGAAGCTTTCTTT	CSALEVWTANTEAFF
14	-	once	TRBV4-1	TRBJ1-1	TGCGCCAGCAGCCAACTGTCCAGGAACACTGAAGCTTTCTTT	CASSQLSRNTEAFF
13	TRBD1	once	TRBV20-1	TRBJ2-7	TGCAGTGCTAAGGGACAGGGTGCACACGAGCAGTACTTC	CSAKGQGAHEQYF
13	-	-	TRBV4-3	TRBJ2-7	TGCGCCAGCAGCCAAGTGGGGGGTAGGGAGCAGTACTTC	CASSQVGGREQYF
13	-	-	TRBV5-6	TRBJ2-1	TGTGCCAGCAGCTTGGGAGGCAGTCGGAAGCAGTTCTTC	CASSLGGSRKQFF
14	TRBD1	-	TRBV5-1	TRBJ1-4	TGCGCCAGCAGCTCAGGGGGGATCAATGAAAAACTGTTTTTT	CASSSGGINEKLFF
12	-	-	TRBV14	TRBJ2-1	TGTGCCAGCAGCCAAGTCCTTAATGAGCAGTTCTTC	CASSQVLNEQFF
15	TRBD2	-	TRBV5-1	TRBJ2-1	TGCGCCAGCAGCTTGACTAGCGGGTCCTACAATGAGCAGTTCTTC	CASSLTSGSYNEQFF
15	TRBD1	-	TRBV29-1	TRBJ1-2	TGCAGCGCGGCGGGACAGGGGCCGTTGGAAGACGGCTACACCTTC	CSAAGQGPLEDGYTF
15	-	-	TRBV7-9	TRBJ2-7	TGTGCCAGCAGCCGAGGGGACGGCAACACCTACGAGCAGTACTTC	CASSRGDGNTYEQYF
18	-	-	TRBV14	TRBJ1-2	TGTGCCAGCAGCCAAGACACGGGACACCCCCCTTCAGGCTATGGCTACACCTTC	CASSQDTGHPPSGYGYTF
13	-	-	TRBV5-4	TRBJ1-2	TGTGCCAGCAGCCCGACAGGAGACGATGGCTACACCTTC	CASSPTGDDGYTF
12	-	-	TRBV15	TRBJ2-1	TGTGCCACCAGCGGGGAAGACAATGAGCAGTTCTTC	CATSGEDNEQFF
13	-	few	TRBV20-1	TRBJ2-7	TGCAGTGCTAGGGGTGACAGCTCCTACGAGCAGTACTTC	CSARGDSSYEQYF
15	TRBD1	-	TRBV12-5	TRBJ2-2	TGTGCTAGAGAAATCAGGGGGCAGCTGGCCGGGGAGCTGTTTTTT	CAREIRGQLAGELFF
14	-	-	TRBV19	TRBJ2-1	TGTGCCAGTAGTATAGGACTAGCCTACAATGAGCAGTTCTTC	CASSIGLAYNEQFF
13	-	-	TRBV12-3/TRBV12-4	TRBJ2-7	TGTGCCAGCAGTTTAGCGACGGAGACCGAGCAGTACTTC	CASSLATETEQYF
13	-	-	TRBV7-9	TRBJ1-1	TGTGCCAGCAGCTTAGGGGCGGTGAATGAAGCTTTCTTT	CASSLGAVNEAFF
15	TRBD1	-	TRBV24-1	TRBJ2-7	TGTGCCACCAGTGATTCTAGGGACAGCTCCTACGAGCAGTACTTC	CATSDSRDSSYEQYF
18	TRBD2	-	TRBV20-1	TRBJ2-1	TGCAGTACTGCGGGAACTAGCGGGAGACCTCGACTATACAATGAGCAGTTCTTC	CSTAGTSGRPRLYNEQFF
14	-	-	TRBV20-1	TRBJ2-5	TGCAGTGCTAGAGTCGACAGTATCCAAGAGACCCAGTACTTC	CSARVDSIQETQYF
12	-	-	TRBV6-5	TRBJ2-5	TGTGCCAGCACGGCAGGGGAAGAGACCCAGTACTTC	CASTAGEETQYF
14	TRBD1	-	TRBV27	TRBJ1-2	TGTGCCAGCAGTACGCAGGGGGCAGGCTATGGCTACACCTTC	CASSTQGAGYGYTF
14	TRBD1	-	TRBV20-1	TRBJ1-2	TGCAGTGCTAGACACACAGGGGACTCCTATGGCTACACCTTC	CSARHTGDSYGYTF
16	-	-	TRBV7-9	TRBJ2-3	TGTGCCAGCAGCCCCCCTTCGGGGCCCTGGTTGGATACGCAGTATTTT	CASSPPSGPWLDTQYF